The 7 T cell receptor beta chains below all came from one sample that was sequenced in a study of CD4 and CD8 cells across lung adenocarcinoma regions (dated by TCRdb to the late 2010s). The library was generated by PCR. The reads were generated on a HiSeq X Ten. Through fastp at Q25 and MiXCR, TCRdb rebuilt clones from the public reads, retaining in-frame beta chains. Rows with one shared CDR3 protein collapse into an entry with the most common genes and DNA. Recorded for this sample are 24,000 or so distinct CDR3 sequences; over 40% of them occurred a single time. The ten most abundant clones make up about 21% of the sample. Material for sequencing was CD4+ T cells from the center of a lung tumor. In light of the paper, this sample's cell subset or site label describes: tumor center region. These receptors originate from a male donor with lung adenocarcinoma. The CD4 and CD8 labels of this study may be unreliable.

This clonotype was seen at least ten times. V gene TRBV6-1 combines with J gene TRBJ2-1; 8 nucleotides line up with TRBD2. Germline trimming cut 7 bases from V and 7 bases from J; bases unmatched to any gene: 12. This CDR3 is built from 15 residues. The germline V gene has CDR1 MNHNS and CDR2 SASEGT. The CDR3 is CASTQSGGLRNEQFF. CDR3 bases: TGTGCCAGCACACAAAGCGGGGGACTGAGGAATGAGCAGTTCTTC.

On this clonotype: A junction end diverges from the germline sequence, so it may reflect a read error. The rearrangement uses TRBV4-1 and TRBJ2-3; TRBD2 aligns across 8 bases. The CDR3 is made up of 15 amino acids. Germline lookup yields CDR1 MGHRA and CDR2 YSYEKL. The CDR3 loop reads CASGTGGAAENTQYF. The CDR3 coding sequence is TGCGCCAGCGGCACGGGGGGGGCGGCTGAAAATACGCAGTATTTC.

The rearrangement links TRBV6-5 to TRBJ2-5, with unresolved D. Germline V gene data show CDR1 as MNHEY and CDR2 as SVGAGI. The CDR3 totals 12 residues. V was trimmed by 0 bases and J by 3 bases, leaving 2 bases between them. CDR3 in DNA: TGTGCCAGCAGTTACTCGAAAGAGACCCAGTACTTC. This gives the protein CASSYSKETQYF.

This clonotype was seen a handful of times. V and J are TRBV6-5 and TRBJ2-5; D not certain. Germline lookup yields CDR1 MNHEY and CDR2 SVGAGI. Trimming took off 2 bases at V and 5 bases at J, with 15 bases between the two ends. This CDR3 is built from 15 residues. The CDR3, as DNA: TGTGCCAGCAGTTACGTCCTAAATCCCCTGGAGACCCAGTACTTC. Its protein product is CASSYVLNPLETQYF.

This clonotype occurred once. A junction end diverges from the germline sequence, so it may reflect a read error. This chain joins TRBV10-3 and TRBJ2-3; D is perhaps TRBD1 (6 bases). The CDR3 is 15 residues long. Germline V lookup: CDR1 ENHRY, CDR2 SYGVKD. Here the CDR3 reads CAGSHRDRHTDTQYF. In nucleotides, the CDR3 is TGTGCTGGGAGTCACAGGGACCGGCACACAGATACCCAGTATTTC.

The genes are TRBV10-3 and TRBJ2-3, with TRBD1 as a possible D gene (7 bases). TRBJ2-7 matches the DNA end more closely, so the J call is doubtful. Germline CDR1 is ENHRY and CDR2 is SYGVKD. CDR3 length: 15 residues. The CDR3 DNA reads as TGTGCCGCAGGGGGAGGAGCGCGTGGCCGAGATACGCAGTACTTC. Protein: CAAGGGARGRDTQYF.

This clonotype was counted between two and nine times. The chain is built from TRBV24-1 and TRBJ2-1; TRBD1 agrees at 7 bases. The germline V gene encodes CDR1 KGHDR and CDR2 SFDVKD. CDR3 length equals 15 residues. V was pared by 1 base and J by 8 bases, with 7 bases of the junction left unmatched. CDR3 loop: CATSDFGTEVDEQFF. Here the CDR3 DNA reads TGTGCCACCAGTGATTTTGGGACAGAAGTTGATGAGCAGTTCTTC.